This TCR beta chain was sequenced in a study of somatic mutations in cytotoxic T cells in rheumatoid arthritis. Libraries were prepared by immunoSEQ multiplex PCR; TCRdb keeps only in-frame clonotypes and omits some of them. Of approximately 24,000 clones in the sample, 70% to 80% were seen once. The CDR3 totals 15 residues. Trimming took 2 bases from V and 9 from J; bases not matched to a gene: 10. Germline V gives CDR1 SGDLS, CDR2 YYNGEE. Sequencing was done on a sample of CD8+ T cells sorted from blood. The receptor was isolated from a young woman in good health. The chain couples TRBV9 to TRBJ2-1, with 8 bases that match TRBD2. In nucleotides, the CDR3 is TGTGCCAGCAGCGTCGGGGGGGCCTGGGTTAGTGAGCAGTTCTTC. As protein: CASSVGGAWVSEQFF.